The T cell receptor (beta chain) under discussion was sequenced for a study of T cell repertoires in cytomegalovirus infection. TCRdb re-called the reads through MiXCR, storing one row per CDR3 protein. The repertoire consists of tens of thousands of distinct CDR3 sequences, with 20% to 25% occurring once and the leading ten covering approximately 18%. CDR3 length: 13 residues. CDR1 SGHTA and CDR2 FQGNSA come from the germline V gene. V shed 5 bases and J shed 4 bases, with 11 bases lying between them. This clonotype was seen repeatedly, ten times or more. Its specificity is unknown. The chain combines TRBV7-2 with TRBJ1-1; D remains unclear. The specimen sequenced was PBMCs, sequenced either directly or after in vitro stimulation (not recorded which). The TCR originated in a human donor in good health (CMV status not recorded). Some clones in this sample may be carry-over from other donors' samples. CDR3 bases: TGTGCCAGCAGCCGCATCGGTCCCACTGAAGCTTTCTTT. Its translation is CASSRIGPTEAFF.